This TCR beta chain was recovered during a study of blood T cell repertoires in COVID-19. In the study overall: Some COVID-19 samples were acute and others convalescent; all came from the United States, Italy and Spain. Sources were T cells, B-cell-depleted T cells, or PBMCs; the material itself was cDNA or gDNA.

This clone has only a few counts. The CDR3 has 13 residues. Germline CDR1 reads KGHSH; CDR2 reads LQKENI. The V end lost 5 bases, the J end lost 7 bases, and 12 bases lay between the germline ends. Seattle's enrolled individuals joined amid active infection and were then monitored longitudinally. In the original analysis: Amplification with reference gene primers provided the estimates of nucleated cell counts. Measured with immunoSEQ multiplex PCR; TCRdb has only the in-frame clones, and not every one. V and J calls and clone size follow that table, whereas D and trimming were derived from the DNA. The repertoire includes hundreds of thousands of clones, roughly 90% of them detected once, and around 10% sits in the top ten.

The chain carries TRBV18 and TRBJ2-1; D unresolved. This clonotype was sampled from a woman between 25 and 40 years old with COVID-19, enrolled during active disease. What was sequenced was peripheral blood. CDR3 sequence: CASSLRTQNEQFF. As DNA, the CDR3 is TGTGCCAGCTCATTGCGAACCCAAAATGAGCAGTTCTTC.